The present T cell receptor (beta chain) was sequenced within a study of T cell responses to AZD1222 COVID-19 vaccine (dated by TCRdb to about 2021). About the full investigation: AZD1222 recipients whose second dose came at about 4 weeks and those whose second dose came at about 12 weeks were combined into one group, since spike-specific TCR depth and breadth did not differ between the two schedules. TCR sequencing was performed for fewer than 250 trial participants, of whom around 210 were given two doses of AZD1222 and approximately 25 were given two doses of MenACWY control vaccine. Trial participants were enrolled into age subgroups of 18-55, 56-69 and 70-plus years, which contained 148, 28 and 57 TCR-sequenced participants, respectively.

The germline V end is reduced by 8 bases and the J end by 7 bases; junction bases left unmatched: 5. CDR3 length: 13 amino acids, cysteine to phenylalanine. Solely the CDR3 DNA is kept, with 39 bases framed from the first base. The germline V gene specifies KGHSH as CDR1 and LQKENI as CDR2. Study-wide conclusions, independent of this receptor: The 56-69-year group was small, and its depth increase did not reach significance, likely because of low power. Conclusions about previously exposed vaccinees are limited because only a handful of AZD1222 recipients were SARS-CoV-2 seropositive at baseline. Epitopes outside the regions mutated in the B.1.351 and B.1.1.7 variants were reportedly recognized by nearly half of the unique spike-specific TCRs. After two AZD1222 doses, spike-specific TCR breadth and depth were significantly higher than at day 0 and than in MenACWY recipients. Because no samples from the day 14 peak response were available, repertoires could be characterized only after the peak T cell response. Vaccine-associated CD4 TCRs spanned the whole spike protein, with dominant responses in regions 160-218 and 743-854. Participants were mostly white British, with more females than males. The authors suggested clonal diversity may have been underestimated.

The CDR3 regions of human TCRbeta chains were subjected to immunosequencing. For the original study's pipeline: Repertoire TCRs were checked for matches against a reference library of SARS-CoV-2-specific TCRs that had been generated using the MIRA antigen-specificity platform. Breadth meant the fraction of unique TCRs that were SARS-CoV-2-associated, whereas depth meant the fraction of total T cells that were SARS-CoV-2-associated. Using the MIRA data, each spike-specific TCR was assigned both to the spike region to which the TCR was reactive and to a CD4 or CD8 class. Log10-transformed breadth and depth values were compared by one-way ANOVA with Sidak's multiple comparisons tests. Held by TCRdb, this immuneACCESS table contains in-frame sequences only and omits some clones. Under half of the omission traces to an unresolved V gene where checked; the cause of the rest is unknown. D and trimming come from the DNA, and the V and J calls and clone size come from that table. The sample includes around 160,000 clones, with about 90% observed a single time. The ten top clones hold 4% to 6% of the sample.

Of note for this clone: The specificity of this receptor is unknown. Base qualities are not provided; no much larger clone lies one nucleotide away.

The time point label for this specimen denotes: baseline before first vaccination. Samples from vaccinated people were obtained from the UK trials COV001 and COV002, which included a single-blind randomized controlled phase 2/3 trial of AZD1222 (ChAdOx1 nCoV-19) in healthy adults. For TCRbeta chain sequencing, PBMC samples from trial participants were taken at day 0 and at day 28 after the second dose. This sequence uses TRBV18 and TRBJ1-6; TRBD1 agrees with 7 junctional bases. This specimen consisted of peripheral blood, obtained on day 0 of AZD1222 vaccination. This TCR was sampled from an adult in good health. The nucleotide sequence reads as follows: TGTGCCAGCGTGGGACAGAAGAATTCACCCCTCCACTTT. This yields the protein CASVGQKNSPLHF. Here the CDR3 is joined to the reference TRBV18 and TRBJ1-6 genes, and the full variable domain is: NAGVMQNPRHLVRRRGQEARLRCSPMKGHSHVYWYRQLPEEGLKFMVYLQKENIIDESGMPKERFSAEFPKEGPSILRIQQVVRGDSAAYFCASVGQKNSPLHFGNGTRLTVT.